This TCR beta chain was identified in a study of blood T cell repertoires in COVID-19. About the study: The United States, Italy and Spain supplied acute and convalescent COVID-19 samples.

Authors' methods: Amplifying reference gene primers gave estimates of nucleated cell counts. The table came from immunoSEQ multiplex PCR; TCRdb's copy has only in-frame clones and leaves some out. V and J calls plus clone size are reproduced from that table; the DNA served to infer D and trimming. The data show about 270,000 clones, over 80% seen once. The sequence was obtained from a woman under 40 with acute COVID-19. The material sequenced was PBMCs or T cells enriched from blood (not recorded which).

This CDR3 is CASSQDQVAGGLLYEQYF. The DNA for the CDR3 is TGTGCCAGCAGCCAAGATCAGGTCGCGGGAGGGCTCCTCTACGAGCAGTACTTC. V usage is TRBV4-2 and J usage is TRBJ2-7; TRBD2 agrees at 9 bases. V lost 0 bases and J lost 3; bases outside the gene matches: 12. The length of the CDR3 is 18 residues. CDR1 and CDR2 (germline): LGHNA, YNFKEQ.